This T cell receptor (beta chain) was sequenced in a study of low-dose radiotherapy and immunotherapy resistance in tumors. TRAV- and TRBV-specific primers, spanning alpha and beta chains, primed first-strand cDNA. Amplification, which lasted roughly 20 PCR cycles, used a constant-region primer and V-primer adapter to amplify TCRs. TCRdb re-derived calls from the reads in MiXCR, one entry per CDR3 protein. The table shows about 39,000 distinct CDR3 sequences, with less than 25% occurring only once. This clonotype was seen many times. Noted time point: after trial treatment. Stated treatment: LDRT plus nivolumab, ipilimumab, low-dose cyclophosphamide and aspirin (RACIN trial). Treatment of the donors consisted of nivolumab and ipilimumab (plus aspirin, low-dose cyclophosphamide and low-dose radiotherapy). Solid tumors that lacked tumor-infiltrating lymphocytes and were advanced were present in eligible patients.

Germline V gene sequence: CDR1 SGHAT, CDR2 FQNNGV. V lost 1 base and J lost 15, with 19 bases in between. This CDR3 spans 14 amino acids. Sequencing was performed on PBMCs, taken after low-dose radiotherapy plus immunotherapy. This TCR was recovered from a female donor with ovarian cancer. V is TRBV11-2 and J is TRBJ2-1, with D perhaps TRBD1 or TRBD2 (5 bases each). The CDR3 loop is CASSLVGTKIPAFF. Written as DNA, the CDR3 is TGTGCCAGCAGCTTAGTCGGGACCAAAATTCCCGCGTTCTTC.